Listed below are T cell receptor beta chains from one sample, sequenced in a study of blood T cell repertoires in COVID-19. Produced via immunoSEQ multiplex PCR; TCRdb's table is partial and in-frame only. This table has about 150,000 clones, about 82% appearing once. Sequencing input: peripheral blood. These receptors came from a man between 50 and 59 years old with active or convalescent COVID-19. The CDR3 runs from the conserved cysteine through the conserved F or W. Each record gives: CDR3 DNA, CDR3 protein, clone size, D gene, J gene, V gene. A D gene is named only where the DNA matches it firmly. Rows may omit the clone size; those that give it use once, few, many or a size class.

cdr3_nt: TGTGCCAGCAGCTTCCGACAGGGGAGCAATCAGCCCCAGCATTTT
cdr3_aa: CASSFRQGSNQPQHF
clone_size: -
d_call: TRBD1
j_call: TRBJ1-5
v_call: TRBV5-5

cdr3_nt: TGTGCCAGCAGCTTATTTGCCCGCGTGGATGAGCAGTTCTTC
cdr3_aa: CASSLFARVDEQFF
clone_size: -
d_call: -
j_call: TRBJ2-1
v_call: TRBV5-5

cdr3_nt: TGTGCCAGTACCGTTACCTGGCAGGGGGTCGGTGGCTACACCTTC
cdr3_aa: CASTVTWQGVGGYTF
clone_size: -
d_call: TRBD1
j_call: TRBJ1-2
v_call: TRBV19

cdr3_nt: TGTGCCAGCTCACCTGGCACAGGGCCGGGGTACGAGCAGTACTTC
cdr3_aa: CASSPGTGPGYEQYF
clone_size: once
d_call: -
j_call: TRBJ2-7
v_call: TRBV18

cdr3_nt: TGTGCCAGCGGAGAGATGCTTGAAGCTTTCTTT
cdr3_aa: CASGEMLEAFF
clone_size: -
d_call: -
j_call: TRBJ1-1
v_call: TRBV5-5

cdr3_nt: TGTGCCAGCAGTGAAAACAGGGTTCGAACTGAAGCTTTCTTT
cdr3_aa: CASSENRVRTEAFF
clone_size: -
d_call: -
j_call: TRBJ1-1
v_call: TRBV6-1

cdr3_nt: TGTGCCAGCAGTGACTCGACTATGAATACGCAGTATTTT
cdr3_aa: CASSDSTMNTQYF
clone_size: -
d_call: -
j_call: TRBJ2-3
v_call: TRBV6-4

cdr3_nt: TGCGCCAGCAGCCAAGATATGGGGGGAACCTTCTATGGCTACACCTTC
cdr3_aa: CASSQDMGGTFYGYTF
clone_size: -
d_call: -
j_call: TRBJ1-2
v_call: TRBV4-1

cdr3_nt: TGTGCCAGCAGCCAATTTAGCGGGGGGGTCACAGATACGCAGTATTTT
cdr3_aa: CASSQFSGGVTDTQYF
clone_size: -
d_call: TRBD2
j_call: TRBJ2-3
v_call: TRBV14

cdr3_nt: TGTGCCAGCAGTTTACCAGGGGGAAACTATGGCTACACCTTC
cdr3_aa: CASSLPGGNYGYTF
clone_size: -
d_call: TRBD1
j_call: TRBJ1-2
v_call: TRBV28

cdr3_nt: TGTGCCAGCAGGCTAGACAGTTACAATGAGCAGTTCTTC
cdr3_aa: CASRLDSYNEQFF
clone_size: once
d_call: -
j_call: TRBJ2-1
v_call: TRBV7-2

cdr3_nt: TGTGCCAGCAGTCCCACCCCAGTGGCTGCCCAGCATTTT
cdr3_aa: CASSPTPVAAQHF
clone_size: once
d_call: -
j_call: TRBJ1-5
v_call: TRBV6-5

cdr3_nt: TGTGCCACCAAGGACTTTTCCTACAATGAGCAGTTCTTC
cdr3_aa: CATKDFSYNEQFF
clone_size: -
d_call: -
j_call: TRBJ2-1
v_call: TRBV6-5

cdr3_nt: TGTGCCAGCTCACCAGGGACAGGGGGCGAGACTGAAGCTTTCTTT
cdr3_aa: CASSPGTGGETEAFF
clone_size: -
d_call: TRBD1
j_call: TRBJ1-1
v_call: TRBV18

cdr3_nt: TGCAGCGTTGATAGGGGCAGGAACACTGAAGCTTTCTTT
cdr3_aa: CSVDRGRNTEAFF
clone_size: -
d_call: -
j_call: TRBJ1-1
v_call: TRBV29-1

cdr3_nt: TGCGCCAGCAGCCTACGATGGGGGGAGGTTAGTCATCAGCCCCAGCATTTT
cdr3_aa: CASSLRWGEVSHQPQHF
clone_size: -
d_call: -
j_call: TRBJ1-5
v_call: TRBV4-1

cdr3_nt: TGCGCCAGCAGCTTAATGGATCCTAGCTCCACAGATACGCAGTATTTT
cdr3_aa: CASSLMDPSSTDTQYF
clone_size: -
d_call: -
j_call: TRBJ2-3
v_call: TRBV5-1

cdr3_nt: TGCGCCAGCAGCCAAGCAGGGTCAGAGACCCAGTACTTC
cdr3_aa: CASSQAGSETQYF
clone_size: -
d_call: -
j_call: TRBJ2-5
v_call: TRBV4-1

cdr3_nt: TGTGCCAGCAGCCCCCCCCTCACAGGGGCAAGCAATCAGCCCCAGCATTTT
cdr3_aa: CASSPPLTGASNQPQHF
clone_size: -
d_call: TRBD1
j_call: TRBJ1-5
v_call: TRBV6-2/TRBV6-3

cdr3_nt: TGTGCCAGCAGACGCGGGACTAGCGGCTCTCGGACAGATACGCAGTATTTT
cdr3_aa: CASRRGTSGSRTDTQYF
clone_size: -
d_call: TRBD2
j_call: TRBJ2-3
v_call: TRBV5-6

cdr3_nt: TGTGCCAGCAGTGAAGCGCTCGGGGGGACAGATACGCAGTATTTT
cdr3_aa: CASSEALGGTDTQYF
clone_size: -
d_call: TRBD2
j_call: TRBJ2-3
v_call: TRBV6-1

cdr3_nt: TGTGCCAGCAGCACCTACAGGGCAACTAATGAAAAACTGTTTTTT
cdr3_aa: CASSTYRATNEKLFF
clone_size: -
d_call: -
j_call: TRBJ1-4
v_call: TRBV11-2

cdr3_nt: TGTGCCAGCAGTACCACGGGGAGCCCCTCGCCGGATGGCTACACCTTC
cdr3_aa: CASSTTGSPSPDGYTF
clone_size: -
d_call: -
j_call: TRBJ1-2
v_call: TRBV14

cdr3_nt: TGTGCCAGCAGCCCCGGGACTGCCGGCTACGAGCAGTACTTC
cdr3_aa: CASSPGTAGYEQYF
clone_size: -
d_call: -
j_call: TRBJ2-7
v_call: TRBV11-1

cdr3_nt: TGTGCCATCAGTAACAGTGCTAACTATGGCTACACCTTC
cdr3_aa: CAISNSANYGYTF
clone_size: -
d_call: -
j_call: TRBJ1-2
v_call: TRBV10-3

cdr3_nt: TGCGCCAGCAGCTTGGAGGGGGCGACCGGCTACACCTTC
cdr3_aa: CASSLEGATGYTF
clone_size: -
d_call: TRBD1
j_call: TRBJ1-2
v_call: TRBV5-1

cdr3_nt: TGTGCCAGCAGTTACGGTCTGAGGGAAAAACTGTTTTTT
cdr3_aa: CASSYGLREKLFF
clone_size: -
d_call: -
j_call: TRBJ1-4
v_call: TRBV6-2/TRBV6-3

cdr3_nt: TGTGCCACCAGCAGAGGTAATAGCGGGAGCGCCTGGTTCTTC
cdr3_aa: CATSRGNSGSAWFF
clone_size: -
d_call: TRBD2
j_call: TRBJ2-1
v_call: TRBV15

cdr3_nt: TGCAGTGCTAGTAGTGGGACTTTAACAGATACGCAGTATTTT
cdr3_aa: CSASSGTLTDTQYF
clone_size: few
d_call: -
j_call: TRBJ2-3
v_call: TRBV20-1

cdr3_nt: TGTGCCAGTAGTATATCACAGATAGGCACCGGGGAGCTGTTTTTT
cdr3_aa: CASSISQIGTGELFF
clone_size: -
d_call: -
j_call: TRBJ2-2
v_call: TRBV19